Below are 31 T cell receptor beta chains sequenced from a single sample in a study of cytomegalovirus exposure and HLA in healthy donors. Primers: 60 Vbeta forward and 13 Jbeta reverse. Method: immunoSEQ multiplex PCR; TCRdb's copy keeps in-frame clones and lacks some. Counted here are some 110,000 clones, under 85% occurring once; the ten biggest clones make up over 1.5%. The sample comprised PBMCs. The receptors come from a young woman in good health and CMV-seronegative.

This clone was observed a handful of times. The rearrangement links TRBV6-5 to TRBJ2-5, with 10 bases matching TRBD2. The CDR3 extends over 15 amino acids. The germline V gene has CDR1 MNHEY and CDR2 SVGAGI. Trimming removed 6 bases from V and 5 bases from J; junction bases left unmatched: 9. The CDR3 nucleotides read TGTGCCAGCAGCCGGAGCGGGGGGGCCGGGGAGACCCAGTACTTC. It translates to CASSRSGGAGETQYF.

V gene TRBV29-1 combines with J gene TRBJ2-5; 7 bases fit TRBD1. The V gene end was trimmed by 0 bases and the J gene end by 6 bases; junction bases not matched to a gene: 4. The CDR3 loop spans 13 amino acids. CDR1 and CDR2 (germline): SQVTM, ANQGSEA. The CDR3 region has the DNA TGCAGCGTTGAAGATGGCAGGGGGAAGACCCAGTACTTC. Protein product: CSVEDGRGKTQYF.

The chain employs TRBV13 and TRBJ1-1; 8 bases map to TRBD1. This CDR3 has 17 amino acids. V lost 5 bases, J lost 6 bases, and 17 bases stayed unmatched. The germline CDR1 and CDR2 sequences are PRHDT and FYEKMQ (reference sequence). CDR3 in amino acids: CASSPSGGQGEGAEAFF. In nucleotides, the CDR3 is TGTGCCAGCAGCCCCTCCGGAGGACAGGGAGAAGGGGCTGAAGCTTTCTTT.

This chain uses TRBV19 with TRBJ1-2; a possible D gene is TRBD1 (5 bases). CDR1 is LNHDA, CDR2 SQIVND, per germline (reference sequence). The CDR3 runs to 12 residues. V shed 2 bases and J shed 7 bases, with 8 bases lying between them. The CDR3 region is CASSIRGSGYTF. CDR3 nucleotides: TGTGCCAGTAGTATAAGGGGCAGTGGCTACACCTTC. Looking up the rest from reference TRBV19 and TRBJ1-2 gives the full variable domain: DGGITQSPKYLFRKEGQNVTLSCEQNLNHDAMYWYRQDPGQGLRLIYYSQIVNDFQKGDIAEGYSVSREKKESFPLTVTSAQKNPTAFYLCASSIRGSGYTFGSGTRLTVV.

The CDR3 loop is CASGPTGRTSGANVLTF. In DNA form, the CDR3 reads TGTGCCAGCGGACCGACAGGGCGGACTTCTGGGGCCAACGTCCTGACTTTC. The rearrangement links TRBV9 to TRBJ2-6; TRBD1 aligns across 7 bases. The germline V gene has CDR1 SGDLS and CDR2 YYNGEE. V shed 7 bases, J shed 1 base, and the junction held 11 bases outside the gene matches. The CDR3 extends over 17 amino acids.

V and J are TRBV7-9 and TRBJ2-7, with a tentative D call TRBD2 (5 bases). Germline-derived CDR1 and CDR2 are SEHNR and FQNEAQ (reference sequence). V shed 5 bases and J shed 6 bases, with 14 bases lying between them. The CDR3 sequence is 13 residues long. CDR3 sequence: CASSQTPGIEQYF. CDR3 sequence (DNA): TGTGCCAGCAGCCAAACGCCCGGGATCGAGCAGTACTTC.

J is TRBJ2-7 and V is TRBV27; 8 bases fit TRBD1. This CDR3 spans 15 amino acids. Trimming took 5 bases from V and 1 from J; bases not matched to a gene: 7. Germline assignment: CDR1 MNHEY and CDR2 SMNVEV (reference sequence). The CDR3 bases are TGTGCCAGCAGTCCCGGGACAGGTATATCCTACGAGCAGTACTTC. As protein: CASSPGTGISYEQYF.

The rearrangement joins TRBV6-4 to TRBJ2-1; 14 nucleotides match TRBD2. The ends lost 5 bases at V and 8 bases at J; junction bases unmatched: 8. Germline V gene sequence: CDR1 MRHNA, CDR2 SNTAGT. This CDR3 has 16 amino acids. DNA of the CDR3: TGTGCCAGCAGTAAGACTAGCGGGGGGGGAACGGATGAGCAGTTCTTC. Translation: CASSKTSGGGTDEQFF.

The chain couples TRBV6-4 to TRBJ2-1; TRBD2 aligns across 8 bases. With V trimmed by 5 bases and J by 0 bases, 3 bases remained unmatched. Germline V gene sequence: CDR1 MRHNA, CDR2 SNTAGT. This CDR3 has 15 amino acids. CDR3 region: CASSPAGGSYNEQFF. The DNA of the CDR3 is TGTGCCAGCAGTCCCGCGGGGGGCTCCTACAATGAGCAGTTCTTC.

The rearrangement uses TRBV6-5 and TRBJ2-3, with 11 nucleotides matching TRBD2. Looked up from germline, CDR1 is MNHEY and CDR2 is SVGAGI. Losses at the gene ends were 2 bases for V and 2 bases for J; bases not matched to a gene: 3. This CDR3 has 16 residues. In nucleotides, the CDR3 is TGTGCCAGCAGTTACGGGACTAGCGGAACCACAGATACGCAGTATTTT. Protein product: CASSYGTSGTTDTQYF.

The rearrangement joins TRBV7-6 to TRBJ1-5; 11 positions agree with TRBD1. This CDR3 spans 13 amino acids. From germline, CDR1 is SGHVS and CDR2 FNYEAQ. V lost 4 bases, J lost 8 bases, and 1 base stayed unmatched. The CDR3 coding sequence is TGTGCCAGCAGCTCGGGACAGGGGGAGCCCCAGCATTTT. Translated, it gives CASSSGQGEPQHF.

This clone was detected once. The genes are TRBV29-1 and TRBJ1-2; D remains unclear. V was shortened by 3 bases and J by 6 bases, with 11 bases between the two germline ends. This CDR3 contains 12 residues. The germline V gene has CDR1 SQVTM and CDR2 ANQGSEA. Written as DNA, the CDR3 is TGCAGCGTTGATCGGGGTTCTGATGGCTACACCTTC. It translates to CSVDRGSDGYTF.

J is TRBJ1-1 and V is TRBV5-1; no firm D call. CDR1 is SGHRS, CDR2 YFSETQ, per germline. Trimming stripped 0 bases from V and 4 bases from J, with 7 bases between. There are 13 residues in the CDR3. The CDR3 reads CASSLDRRTEAFF. The CDR3, as DNA: TGCGCCAGCAGCTTGGACAGACGCACTGAAGCTTTCTTT.

This rearrangement joins TRBV6-5 to TRBJ1-5; 7 bases are a match to TRBD1. J lost 7 bases, V lost 5 bases, and 8 bases had no gene match. The CDR3 has 14 amino acids. The germline V gene has CDR1 MNHEY and CDR2 SVGAGI. CDR3 amino acids: CASSRTGKYQPQHF. CDR3 nucleotide sequence: TGTGCCAGCAGTAGGACAGGAAAGTACCAGCCCCAGCATTTT.

The rearrangement joins TRBV5-6 to TRBJ1-1; D is uncertain. The V gene lost 0 bases and the J gene lost 7 bases, with 7 bases spanning the gap. Looked up from germline, CDR1 is SGHDT and CDR2 is YYEEEE. The CDR3 is made up of 12 amino acids. The CDR3 DNA is TGTGCCAGCAGCTTGGCCACAAGTGAAGCTTTCTTT. This sequence encodes CASSLATSEAFF.

The genes are TRBV9 and TRBJ1-6; the D is unclear. With 0 bases removed from V and 10 bases from J, the gap between germline ends came to 11 bases. The germline CDR1 and CDR2 sequences are SGDLS and YYNGEE. There are 14 residues in the CDR3. The CDR3 DNA is TGTGCCAGCAGCGTAGGGGCAGAAGGATCACCCCTCCACTTT. Protein: CASSVGAEGSPLHF.

The V gene is TRBV4-2, the J gene TRBJ2-7; 7 nucleotides align to TRBD1. Germline loops: CDR1 LGHNA, CDR2 YNFKEQ. V shed 2 bases and J 5 bases; nucleotides not matched to a gene: 9. This CDR3 is built from 15 residues. CDR3 in amino acids: CASSQTQGGEDEQYF. The CDR3, as DNA: TGTGCCAGCAGCCAAACTCAAGGGGGCGAGGACGAGCAGTACTTC.

This chain uses TRBV19 with TRBJ1-5; tentative D call: TRBD1 (5 bases). V lost 5 bases to trimming and J lost 2 bases, with 19 bases between them. Germline values: CDR1 LNHDA, CDR2 SQIVND (reference sequence). The CDR3 runs 17 residues. CDR3 amino acids: CASSPDSGTVGNQPQHF. In DNA, the CDR3 is TGTGCCAGTAGTCCCGACTCCGGGACTGTCGGCAATCAGCCCCAGCATTTT.

V usage is TRBV5-6 and J usage is TRBJ1-2, with 7 bases lining up with TRBD1. There are 16 residues in the CDR3. The ends lost 4 bases at V and 3 bases at J; junction bases unmatched: 12. The germline V gene encodes CDR1 SGHDT and CDR2 YYEEEE. CDR3 sequence: CASSTTGPRGYYGYTF. DNA for the CDR3: TGTGCCAGCAGCACGACAGGGCCTCGGGGTTACTATGGCTACACCTTC. Supplemented by reference TRBV5-6 and TRBJ1-2, the full variable domain reads DAGVTQSPTHLIKTRGQQVTLRCSPKSGHDTVSWYQQALGQGPQFIFQYYEEEERQRGNFPDRFSGHQFPNYSSELNVNALLLGDSALYLCASSTTGPRGYYGYTFGSGTRLTVV.

The chain uses TRBV4-2 and TRBJ1-6; D might be TRBD1 (5 bases). CDR3 size: 15 residues. Between the trimmed V and J ends, which lost 1 base and 7 bases, there was a span of 11 bases. From germline, CDR1 is LGHNA and CDR2 YNFKEQ. CDR3 sequence reads: CASSQVDRGNSPLHF. The CDR3 DNA sequence: TGTGCCAGCAGCCAAGTCGACCGGGGGAATTCACCCCTCCACTTT.

The chain employs TRBV6-1 and TRBJ1-2; 7 bases line up with TRBD1. Germline CDR1 is MNHNS and CDR2 is SASEGT. After removal of 4 bases from V and 2 bases from J, the junction contained 4 bases not matched to a gene. The CDR3 runs 14 residues. CDR3: CASSVTGQNYGYTF. In DNA form, the CDR3 reads TGTGCCAGCAGTGTGACAGGGCAGAACTATGGCTACACCTTC.

This chain uses TRBV5-1 with TRBJ2-2; D remains ambiguous. CDR3 size: 11 residues. The ends were cut back, 7 bases at V and 3 bases at J, with 4 bases in the middle. CDR1 is SGHRS, CDR2 YFSETQ, per germline. Here the CDR3 DNA reads TGCGCCAGCTATTACACCGGGGAGCTGTTTTTT. Amino acids: CASYYTGELFF.

The genes are TRBV7-8 and TRBJ1-4, with D possibly matching TRBD1 (5 bases). The CDR3 has 15 residues. V was pared by 1 base and J by 7 bases, with 13 bases between. In germline, CDR1 is SGHVS, CDR2 FQNEAQ. The CDR3 is CASSLGARGGEKLFF. The CDR3 DNA is TGTGCCAGCAGCTTAGGGGCGCGGGGGGGTGAAAAACTGTTTTTT.

J is TRBJ1-4 and V is TRBV5-1; 11 nucleotides line up with TRBD1. Germline assignment: CDR1 SGHRS and CDR2 YFSETQ. This CDR3 is 16 amino acids long. V dropped 3 bases and J dropped 8; count of bases not matched to a gene: 9. This CDR3 is CASSYGQGADREKLFF. In DNA, the CDR3 is TGCGCCAGCAGCTACGGACAGGGGGCAGATCGGGAAAAACTGTTTTTT.

This rearrangement joins TRBV6-5 to TRBJ2-1; D possibly corresponds to TRBD2 (7 bases). CDR1 and CDR2 (germline): MNHEY, SVGAGI. The CDR3 is 15 residues long. With 6 bases removed from V and 4 bases from J, the gap between germline ends came to 16 bases. The CDR3 nucleotides read TGTGCCAGCAGCCCCGGGGGGCAACCTTACAATGAGCAGTTCTTC. It yields the protein CASSPGGQPYNEQFF.

With respect to this clone: Different DNA sequences within this sample yield the same CDR3. The chain has TRBV6-5 and TRBJ1-5; perhaps TRBD1 as D (5 bases). CDR3 length: 13 amino acids. Trimming took off 0 bases at V and 7 bases at J, with 7 bases between the two ends. Looked up from germline, CDR1 is MNHEY and CDR2 is SVGAGI. The CDR3 reads CASSYSGAQPQHF. The CDR3, as DNA: TGTGCCAGCAGTTACTCTGGGGCCCAGCCCCAGCATTTT.

This sequence joins TRBV30 and TRBJ1-2, with 7 nucleotides matching TRBD1. V dropped 7 bases and J dropped 8; count of bases not matched to a gene: 10. Looked up from germline, CDR1 is GTSNPN and CDR2 is SVGIG (reference sequence). This CDR3 contains 12 residues. The CDR3, as DNA: TGTGCCTCTCGACAGGGCACGAGGGGCTACACCTTC. Protein product: CASRQGTRGYTF.

The chain carries TRBV19 and TRBJ1-5, with D possibly being TRBD1 (6 bases). This CDR3 is built from 15 residues. CDR1 LNHDA and CDR2 SQIVND come from the germline V gene (reference sequence). V dropped 5 bases and J dropped 0 bases, with 11 bases sitting between them. The CDR3 bases are TGTGCCAGTAGTCCCGACAGGTATAGCAATCAGCCCCAGCATTTT. This translates into CASSPDRYSNQPQHF.

This clone has more than one count but fewer than ten. The CDR3 reads CASSMDGTVSDEQFF. In DNA, the CDR3 is TGTGCCAGTAGTATGGATGGGACAGTTAGCGATGAGCAGTTCTTC. V and J are TRBV19 and TRBJ2-1, with 7 bases lining up with TRBD1. This CDR3 is built from 15 residues. The ends lost 3 bases at V and 8 bases at J; junction bases unmatched: 10. CDR1 LNHDA and CDR2 SQIVND come from the germline V gene (reference sequence).

V usage is TRBV7-8 and J usage is TRBJ1-4; a possible D gene is TRBD1 (5 bases). Germline CDR1 reads SGHVS; CDR2 reads FQNEAQ. The V end lost 2 bases, the J end lost 0 bases, and 16 bases lay between the germline ends. CDR3 length: 18 residues. CDR3 sequence reads: CASSLSRAAGATNEKLFF. The CDR3 DNA reads as TGTGCCAGCAGCTTATCACGGGCCGCGGGGGCAACTAATGAAAAACTGTTTTTT.

The V gene is TRBV18, the J gene TRBJ1-5, with 8 bases that match TRBD1. The junction had 8 bases not matched to a gene; V was cut back by 3 bases and J by 7 bases. Germline-derived CDR1 and CDR2 are KGHSH and LQKENI. This CDR3 region has 15 residues. This CDR3 reads CASSPSDRAFQPQHF. CDR3 DNA sequence: TGTGCCAGCTCACCTTCGGACAGGGCCTTCCAGCCCCAGCATTTT.